This entry lists 27 T cell receptor beta chains sequenced from one sample in a study of CD8+CD57+ T cells in acquired aplastic anemia. An expansion of CD8+CD57+ cells by flow cytometry had been shown in patients chosen for sequencing. Genomic DNA templated the TCR beta VDJ and CDR3 profiling. MiXCR, applied by TCRdb to the reads, yields one record per CDR3 protein. The sample yields 450,000 to 600,000 distinct CDR3 sequences, roughly 34% seen once. The sequencing input was sorted CD4+, CD8+, or CD8+CD57+ T cells (not recorded which) from PBMCs. The receptor set was obtained from a human donor with aplastic anemia.

Points on this clonotype: The final CDR3 position lacks the conserved phenylalanine or tryptophan, pointing to a likely read error. The chain joins TRBV2 to TRBJ1-6; D might be TRBD1 (5 bases). This CDR3 has 14 residues. CDR1 is SNHLY and CDR2 is FYNNEI in the germline V gene. V lost 6 bases and J lost 6, with 12 bases in between. CDR3 bases: TGTGCCAGCAGCTCCGGGACCCCTAATTCACCCCTCCACTCT. Encoded protein: CASSSGTPNSPLHS.

This clonotype was seen only a few times. A much larger clone lies a single base off, so this may be a read error. The chain employs TRBV29-1 and TRBJ1-1; perhaps TRBD1 as D (5 bases). Germline V gene sequence: CDR1 SQVTM, CDR2 ANQGSEA. V lost 3 bases and J lost 2, with 10 bases in between. CDR3 length: 13 amino acids. CDR3 amino acids: CSVEAGGNTEAFF. For the CDR3, the DNA is TGCAGCGTTGAGGCGGGGGGTAACACTGAAGCTTTCTTT. Drawing the rest from reference TRBV29-1 and TRBJ1-1, the complete variable domain is SAVISQKPSRDICQRGTSLTIQCQVDSQVTMMFWYRQQPGQSLTLIATANQGSEATYESGFVIDKFPISRPNLTFSTLTVSNMSPEDSSIYLCSVEAGGNTEAFFGQGTRLTVV.

This rearrangement joins TRBV11-2 to TRBJ2-7, with 14 nucleotides matching TRBD2. The CDR3 has 18 amino acids. Germline V CDR1 and CDR2: SGHAT, FQNNGV. Trimming at V came to 1 base and at J to 0 bases, leaving 5 bases not matched to a gene. CDR3 protein: CASSLGLAGGSSSYEQYF. DNA of the CDR3: TGTGCCAGCAGCTTAGGACTAGCGGGGGGGAGTAGCTCCTACGAGCAGTACTTC.

This clonotype has ten or more counts. The V gene is TRBV15, the J gene TRBJ1-6, with D possibly matching TRBD1 (5 bases). The CDR3 has 12 amino acids. The germline V gene encodes CDR1 LNHNV and CDR2 YYDKDF (reference sequence). Trimming left V 6 bases short and J 7 bases short, with 7 bases between. The CDR3: CATRSGNSPLHF. Here the CDR3 DNA reads TGTGCCACCAGATCAGGGAATTCACCCCTCCACTTT.

This sequence joins TRBV15 and TRBJ1-6; tentative D call: TRBD1 (5 bases). From germline, CDR1 is LNHNV and CDR2 YYDKDF (reference sequence). CDR3 length equals 16 residues. Trimming removed 9 bases from V and 5 bases from J, with 20 bases in between. CDR3: CATTRGSGQNNSPLHF. DNA of the CDR3: TGTGCCACTACTAGAGGGTCAGGGCAAAATAATTCACCCCTCCACTTT.

The chain uses TRBV9 and TRBJ1-1; D call uncertain. Germline CDR1 reads SGDLS; CDR2 reads YYNGEE. This CDR3 comprises 15 residues. Deletions cut 4 bases from V and 4 bases from J, with 17 bases between. CDR3 nucleotide sequence: TGTGCCAGCAGCAGAGAGTTGGCGGGGAGCACTGAAGCTTTCTTT. Its translation: CASSRELAGSTEAFF.

This rearrangement joins TRBV6-1 to TRBJ1-5; TRBD1 might be the D (5 bases). The germline V gene has CDR1 MNHNS and CDR2 SASEGT. The germline V and J ends were trimmed by 0 bases and 4 bases, with 7 bases remaining between them. The CDR3 loop spans 14 amino acids. The CDR3 bases are TGTGCCAGCAGTGAAGCTGGGACGAATCAGCCCCAGCATTTT. Encoded protein: CASSEAGTNQPQHF.

V is TRBV7-9 and J is TRBJ2-7; D is unclear. This CDR3 has 11 amino acids. Looked up from germline, CDR1 is SEHNR and CDR2 is FQNEAQ (reference sequence). Trimming took 7 bases from V and 2 from J, leaving 6 bases between them. CDR3 region: CASTSAYEQYF. CDR3 in DNA: TGTGCCAGCACTTCTGCCTACGAGCAGTACTTC.

The chain recombines TRBV5-1 with TRBJ1-6; 7 bases fit TRBD1. The CDR3 totals 15 residues. Germline CDR1 SGHRS, CDR2 YFSETQ. After removal of 5 bases from V and 0 bases from J, the junction contained 2 bases not matched to a gene. The CDR3 here is CASRGDSSYNSPLHF. The CDR3 DNA reads TGCGCCAGCAGGGGGGACAGCTCCTATAATTCACCCCTCCACTTT.

This clonotype has a count of ten or more. V and J are TRBV19 and TRBJ2-7, with 7 bases matching TRBD1. The CDR3 covers 13 residues. V dropped 5 bases and J dropped 2; count of bases not matched to a gene: 3. CDR1 is LNHDA, CDR2 SQIVND, per germline (reference sequence). In DNA, the CDR3 is TGTGCCAGTAGTCGGGGACAGCCCTACGAGCAGTACTTC. Amino acid sequence: CASSRGQPYEQYF.

V is TRBV2 and J is TRBJ2-7; TRBD1 is a possible D gene (6 bases). From germline, CDR1 is SNHLY and CDR2 FYNNEI. The CDR3 has 13 residues. V shed 1 base and J shed 3 bases, with 7 bases lying between them. The CDR3 DNA is TGTGCCAGCAGTGAAGAGGACAGCTACGAGCAGTACTTC. This gives the protein CASSEEDSYEQYF.

V is TRBV7-7 and J is TRBJ2-7; no firm D call. Germline CDR1 SSHAT, CDR2 FNYEAQ (reference sequence). CDR3 length: 11 amino acids. The CDR3 coding sequence is TGTGCTAGTGTCACCTCCTACGAGCAGTACTTC. It specifies CASVTSYEQYF.

This clonotype was observed at least ten times. This chain joins TRBV5-1 and TRBJ1-2; 8 bases match TRBD1. This CDR3 has 14 amino acids. V was clipped by 3 bases and J by 6 bases; unmatched bases: 7. The germline V gene encodes CDR1 SGHRS and CDR2 YFSETQ. CDR3 in amino acids: CASSWGQARDGYTF. DNA for the CDR3: TGCGCCAGCAGCTGGGGACAGGCTCGGGATGGCTACACCTTC.

The J gene is TRBJ1-2, the V gene TRBV19; TRBD1 matches 7 bases. CDR3 length equals 14 residues. CDR1 and CDR2 from the germline V gene are LNHDA and SQIVND (reference sequence). The V segment lost 5 bases and the J segment 5 bases; nucleotides outside the gene matches: 8. The CDR3 sequence is CASSANRGSYGYTF. Written as DNA, the CDR3 is TGTGCCAGTAGTGCGAACAGGGGTTCTTATGGCTACACCTTC.

This clonotype has just a few counts. V is TRBV29-1 and J is TRBJ2-7; 13 positions match TRBD2. J was trimmed by 4 bases and V by 6 bases; bases with no gene match: 6. The germline V gene has CDR1 SQVTM and CDR2 ANQGSEA. The CDR3 contains 14 residues. CDR3 DNA: TGCAGCGTGCTGGGACTAGCGGGAAGGTACGAGCAGTACTTC. It specifies CSVLGLAGRYEQYF.

This clonotype was seen repeatedly, ten times or more. V usage is TRBV29-1 and J usage is TRBJ2-7, with TRBD2 matching over 9 bases. The ends lost 3 bases at V and 5 bases at J; junction bases unmatched: 11. The CDR3 covers 15 residues. Looked up from germline, CDR1 is SQVTM and CDR2 is ANQGSEA. The CDR3 reads CSVDTSGWAGDEQYF. CDR3 sequence (DNA): TGCAGCGTTGATACTAGCGGGTGGGCGGGGGACGAGCAGTACTTC.

To note about this clonotype: This may be a read error: a much more frequent sequence differs by one nucleotide. The chain is built from TRBV9 and TRBJ2-5; TRBD1 aligns across 7 bases. This CDR3 has 15 residues. The ends lost 0 bases at V and 2 bases at J; junction bases unmatched: 4. The germline gives CDR1 SGDLS, CDR2 YYNGEE. In DNA form, the CDR3 reads TGTGCCAGCAGCGTAGGGGTCAGGGGGCAAGAGACCCAGTACTTC. Protein: CASSVGVRGQETQYF.

Ten or more counts support this clonotype. The J gene is TRBJ1-5, the V gene TRBV19; D might be TRBD1 (5 bases). V was trimmed by 6 bases and J by 3 bases, leaving 12 bases between them. The length of the CDR3 is 14 residues. Germline values: CDR1 LNHDA, CDR2 SQIVND (reference sequence). CDR3 in DNA: TGTGCCAGTAGGCGAGCGGGACTCAATCAGCCCCAGCATTTT. It translates to CASRRAGLNQPQHF.

As regards this clonotype: Being one base from a much bigger clone, this may be a read error. The rearrangement joins TRBV7-2 to TRBJ2-7, with 7 positions matching TRBD2. CDR1 is SGHTA and CDR2 is FQGNSA in the germline V gene. The CDR3 covers 14 residues. CDR3 amino acids: CPSSLAAGTNEQYF. Written as DNA, the CDR3 is TGTCCCAGCAGCTTAGCAGCGGGGACGAACGAGCAGTACTTC.

V and J are TRBV7-3 and TRBJ2-7; TRBD1 matches 7 bases. V lost 5 bases to trimming and J lost 7 bases; unmatched junction nucleotides: 11. The germline V gene encodes CDR1 SGHTA and CDR2 FQGTGA. The CDR3 runs to 14 residues. The CDR3: CASSPEPQGREQYF. The CDR3 nucleotides are TGTGCCAGCAGCCCCGAACCACAGGGGAGAGAGCAGTACTTC.

The gene calls are TRBV10-3 and TRBJ1-2; D is ambiguous. This CDR3 is 14 amino acids long. Trimming stripped 3 bases from V and 8 bases from J, with 16 bases between. CDR1 is ENHRY, CDR2 SYGVKD, per germline. The CDR3 bases are TGTGCCATCAGTGACTGGAGGGATAAGGACGGCTACACCTTC. Translated: CAISDWRDKDGYTF.

This clonotype was seen ten or more times. The rearrangement uses TRBV19 and TRBJ1-5; D is unclear. This CDR3 contains 18 residues. CDR1 is LNHDA and CDR2 is SQIVND in the germline V gene (reference sequence). V lost 3 bases, J lost 3 bases, and 21 bases lay in between. As DNA, the CDR3 is TGTGCCAGTAGTATCCTCACGGCTACGACACAGAACAATCAGCCCCAGCATTTT. Protein product: CASSILTATTQNNQPQHF.

This rearrangement joins TRBV24-1 to TRBJ1-5, with D possibly matching TRBD1 (5 bases). The germline V and J ends were trimmed by 6 bases and 6 bases, with 11 bases remaining between them. The CDR3 runs 13 residues. Germline CDR1 KGHDR, CDR2 SFDVKD. The CDR3 bases are TGTGCCACCAGTCCAAGGGGTATTCAGCCCCAGCATTTT. Translated: CATSPRGIQPQHF.

There are a few counts of this clonotype. This chain connects TRBV30 to TRBJ2-1; unclear D gene. Germline assignment: CDR1 GTSNPN and CDR2 SVGIG (reference sequence). This CDR3 comprises 11 residues. The ends were cut back, 3 bases at V and 5 bases at J, with 5 bases in the middle. Here the CDR3 reads CAWRFDNEQFF. The CDR3 region has the DNA TGTGCCTGGAGGTTCGACAATGAGCAGTTCTTC.

V usage is TRBV7-3 and J usage is TRBJ2-7; D tentatively reads TRBD1 or TRBD2 (7 bases each). This CDR3 has 13 amino acids. V was shortened by 8 bases and J by 0 bases, with 11 bases between the two germline ends. Per germline, CDR1 SGHTA and CDR2 FQGTGA. CDR3 sequence reads: CASQGGGSYEQYF. DNA of the CDR3: TGTGCCAGCCAGGGGGGGGGCTCCTACGAGCAGTACTTC.

This clonotype was detected ten times or more. This chain links TRBV15 with TRBJ1-3; maybe TRBD1 (5 bases). Germline V gene sequence: CDR1 LNHNV, CDR2 YYDKDF (reference sequence). There are 13 residues in the CDR3. V was pared by 5 bases and J by 2 bases, with 7 bases between. DNA for the CDR3: TGTGCCACCAGCCCGGACACTGGAAACACCATATATTTT. Protein product: CATSPDTGNTIYF.

This clonotype was counted ten times or more. Relative to the germline gene, one junction end is altered; a read error may explain this. The chain uses TRBV7-7 and TRBJ2-5, with a possible D match to TRBD1 (6 bases). The CDR3 covers 13 residues. CDR1 is SSHAT, CDR2 FNYEAQ, per germline (reference sequence). Here the CDR3 reads CASSRDMRETQYF. Here the CDR3 DNA reads TGTGCTAGCAGCAGGGACATGCGGGAGACCCAGTACTTC.